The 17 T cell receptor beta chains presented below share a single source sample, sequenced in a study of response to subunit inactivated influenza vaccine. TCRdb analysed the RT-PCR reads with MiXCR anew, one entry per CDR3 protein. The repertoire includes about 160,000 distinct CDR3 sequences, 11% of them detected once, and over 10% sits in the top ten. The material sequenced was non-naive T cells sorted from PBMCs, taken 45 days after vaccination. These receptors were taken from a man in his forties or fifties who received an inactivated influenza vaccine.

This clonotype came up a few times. This CDR3 reads CASSPTSSGELFF. The CDR3 region has the DNA TGTGCCAGCAGCCCGACATCGAGCGGGGAGCTGTTTTTT. The chain combines TRBV14 with TRBJ2-2, with D unclear. Germline CDR1 is SGHDN and CDR2 is FVKESK. The ends were cut back, 4 bases at V and 7 bases at J, with 10 bases in the middle. CDR3 length equals 13 residues.

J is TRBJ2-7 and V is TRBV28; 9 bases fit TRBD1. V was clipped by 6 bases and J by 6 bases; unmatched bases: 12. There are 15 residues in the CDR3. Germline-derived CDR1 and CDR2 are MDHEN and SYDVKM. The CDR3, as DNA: TGTGCCAGCAGGCCGATGAACAGGGGGCTGGGCGAGCAGTACTTC. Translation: CASRPMNRGLGEQYF.

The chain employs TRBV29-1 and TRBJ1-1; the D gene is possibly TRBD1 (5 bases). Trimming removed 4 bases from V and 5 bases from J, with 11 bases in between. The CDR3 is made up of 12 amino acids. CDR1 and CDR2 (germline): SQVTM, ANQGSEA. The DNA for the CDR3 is TGCAGCGTTGCTGGGCAGGGTACTGAAGCTTTCTTT. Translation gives CSVAGQGTEAFF.

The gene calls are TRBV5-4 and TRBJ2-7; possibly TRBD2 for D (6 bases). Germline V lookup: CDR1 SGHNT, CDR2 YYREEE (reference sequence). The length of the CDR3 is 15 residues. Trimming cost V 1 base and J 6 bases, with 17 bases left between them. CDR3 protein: CASSLSGTRALEQYF. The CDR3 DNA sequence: TGTGCCAGCAGCTTGTCTGGGACTCGCGCCCTCGAGCAGTACTTC.

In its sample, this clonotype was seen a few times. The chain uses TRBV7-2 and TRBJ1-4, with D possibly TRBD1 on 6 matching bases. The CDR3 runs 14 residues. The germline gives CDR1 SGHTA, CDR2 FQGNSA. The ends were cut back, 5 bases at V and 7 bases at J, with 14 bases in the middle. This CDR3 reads CASSLGALSEKLFF. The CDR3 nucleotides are TGTGCCAGCAGCCTGGGGGCGTTAAGTGAAAAACTGTTTTTT.

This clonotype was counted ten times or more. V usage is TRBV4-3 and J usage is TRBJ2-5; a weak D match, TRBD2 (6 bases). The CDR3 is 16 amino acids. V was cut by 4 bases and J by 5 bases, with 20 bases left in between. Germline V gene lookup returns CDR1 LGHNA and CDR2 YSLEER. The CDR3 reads CASSPSVGLEGETQYF. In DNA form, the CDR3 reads TGCGCCAGCAGCCCCTCAGTGGGGTTGGAGGGTGAGACCCAGTACTTC.

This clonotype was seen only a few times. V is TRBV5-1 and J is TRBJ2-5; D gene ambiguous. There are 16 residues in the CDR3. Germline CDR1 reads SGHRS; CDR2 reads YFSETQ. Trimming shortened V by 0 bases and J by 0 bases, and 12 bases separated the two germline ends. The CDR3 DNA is TGCGCCAGCAGCTTGGATGCGGAAGGGTACCAAGAGACCCAGTACTTC. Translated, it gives CASSLDAEGYQETQYF.

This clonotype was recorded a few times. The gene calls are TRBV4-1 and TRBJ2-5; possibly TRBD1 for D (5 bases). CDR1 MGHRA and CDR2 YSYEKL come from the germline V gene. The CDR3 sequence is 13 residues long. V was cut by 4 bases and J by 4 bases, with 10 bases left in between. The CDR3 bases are TGCGCCAGCAGCCGGACAATCGGAGAGACCCAGTACTTC. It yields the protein CASSRTIGETQYF.

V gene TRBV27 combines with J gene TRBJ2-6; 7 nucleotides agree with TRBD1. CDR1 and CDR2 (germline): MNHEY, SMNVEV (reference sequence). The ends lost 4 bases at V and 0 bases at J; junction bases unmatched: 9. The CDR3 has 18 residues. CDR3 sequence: CASSSYRGFSSGANVLTF. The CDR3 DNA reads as TGTGCCAGCAGTTCTTACAGGGGATTTAGCTCTGGGGCCAACGTCCTGACTTTC.

The CDR3 spells CSASPPAGVYEQYF. In DNA form, the CDR3 reads TGCAGTGCTAGCCCCCCAGCGGGGGTCTACGAGCAGTACTTC. The rearrangement links TRBV20-1 to TRBJ2-7, with 8 bases that match TRBD2. The CDR3 is made up of 14 amino acids. V dropped 3 bases and J dropped 3; count of bases not matched to a gene: 7. Germline CDR1 and CDR2: DFQATT and SNEGSKA (reference sequence).

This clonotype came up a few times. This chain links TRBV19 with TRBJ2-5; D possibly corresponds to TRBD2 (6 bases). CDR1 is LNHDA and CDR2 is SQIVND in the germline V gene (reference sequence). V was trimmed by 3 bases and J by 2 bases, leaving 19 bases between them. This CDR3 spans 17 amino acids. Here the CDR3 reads CASSIYRREDGQETQYF. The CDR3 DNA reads TGTGCCAGTAGTATTTACCGGAGGGAGGACGGTCAAGAGACCCAGTACTTC.

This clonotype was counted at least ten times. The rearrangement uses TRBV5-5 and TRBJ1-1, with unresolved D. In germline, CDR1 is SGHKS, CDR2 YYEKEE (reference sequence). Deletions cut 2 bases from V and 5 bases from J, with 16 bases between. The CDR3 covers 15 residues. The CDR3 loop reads CASSLAGHSRTEAFF. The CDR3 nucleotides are TGTGCCAGCAGCTTAGCGGGCCATTCTCGGACTGAAGCTTTCTTT. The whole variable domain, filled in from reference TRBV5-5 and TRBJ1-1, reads DAGVTQSPTHLIKTRGQQVTLRCSPISGHKSVSWYQQVLGQGPQFIFQYYEKEERGRGNFPDRFSARQFPNYSSELNVNALLLGDSALYLCASSLAGHSRTEAFFGQGTRLTVV.

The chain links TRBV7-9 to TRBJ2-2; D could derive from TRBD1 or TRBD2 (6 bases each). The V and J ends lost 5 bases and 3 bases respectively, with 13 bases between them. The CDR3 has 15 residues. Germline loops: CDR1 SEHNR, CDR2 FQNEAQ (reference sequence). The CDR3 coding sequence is TGTGCCAGCAGCGTGACGGGGGCGCACACCGGGGAGCTGTTTTTT. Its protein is CASSVTGAHTGELFF.

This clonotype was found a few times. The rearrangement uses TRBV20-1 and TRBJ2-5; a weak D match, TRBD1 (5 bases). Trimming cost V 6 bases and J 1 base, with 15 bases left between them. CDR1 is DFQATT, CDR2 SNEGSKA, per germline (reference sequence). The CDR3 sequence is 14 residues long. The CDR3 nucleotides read TGCAGTGCCATTGGGGCCAGAACCCAAGAGACCCAGTACTTC. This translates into CSAIGARTQETQYF.

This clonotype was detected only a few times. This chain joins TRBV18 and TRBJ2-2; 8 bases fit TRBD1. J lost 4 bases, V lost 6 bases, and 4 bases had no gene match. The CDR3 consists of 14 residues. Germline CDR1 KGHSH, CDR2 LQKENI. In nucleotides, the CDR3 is TGTGCCAGCTCCGGACAGGGTATCACCGGGGAGCTGTTTTTT. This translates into CASSGQGITGELFF.

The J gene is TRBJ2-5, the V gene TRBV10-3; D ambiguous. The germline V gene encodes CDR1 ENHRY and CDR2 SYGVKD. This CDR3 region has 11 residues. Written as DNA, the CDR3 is TGTGGCAGCGCACAAAGGGAGACCCAGTACTTC. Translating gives CGSAQRETQYF.

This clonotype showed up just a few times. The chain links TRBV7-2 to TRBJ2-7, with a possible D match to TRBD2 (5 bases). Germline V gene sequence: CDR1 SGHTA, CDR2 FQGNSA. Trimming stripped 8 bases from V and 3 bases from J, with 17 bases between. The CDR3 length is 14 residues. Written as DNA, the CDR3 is TGTGCCAGCGGCCCCGGGGTGCGGGTCTACGAGCAGTACTTC. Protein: CASGPGVRVYEQYF.